Below are 19 T cell receptor beta chains sequenced from a single sample in a study of blood T cell repertoires in COVID-19. Using immunoSEQ multiplex PCR, the repertoire was profiled, and TCRdb retains in-frame clones only, with some absent. The profile covers about 110,000 clones, with over 75% appearing a single time and roughly 20% taken by the ten largest. The sample was peripheral blood. These TCRs come from a man between 65 and 85 years old with active or convalescent COVID-19.

The chain joins TRBV5-1 to TRBJ2-7; tentative D call: TRBD2 (7 bases). The length of the CDR3 is 15 residues. The germline V gene encodes CDR1 SGHRS and CDR2 YFSETQ. Trimming left V 1 base short and J 5 bases short, with 16 bases between. CDR3: CASSLLQGGTNEQYF. CDR3 coding DNA: TGCGCCAGCAGCTTGTTACAGGGAGGGACCAACGAGCAGTACTTC.

This clone was found once. This chain links TRBV18 with TRBJ1-5; D remains unclear. Trimming left V 3 bases short and J 4 bases short, with 10 bases between. Germline lookup yields CDR1 KGHSH and CDR2 LQKENI. The CDR3 spans 14 residues. The CDR3 coding sequence is TGTGCCAGCTCACCGCGAGGTGGTAATCAGCCCCAGCATTTT. It is translated as CASSPRGGNQPQHF.

The chain combines TRBV15 with TRBJ1-5; perhaps TRBD1 as D (6 bases). Germline assignment: CDR1 LNHNV and CDR2 YYDKDF (reference sequence). The ends were cut back, 3 bases at V and 5 bases at J, with 14 bases in the middle. CDR3 size: 15 residues. The CDR3 loop reads CATSRDSMEDQPQHF. The DNA of the CDR3 is TGTGCCACCAGCAGGGACAGTATGGAGGATCAGCCCCAGCATTTT.

This chain joins TRBV28 and TRBJ2-1; D remains ambiguous. Trimming stripped 4 bases from V and 2 bases from J, with 6 bases between. Per the germline V gene, CDR1 is MDHEN and CDR2 is SYDVKM. The CDR3 runs to 13 residues. The CDR3: CASSSVTYNEQFF. The DNA for the CDR3 is TGTGCCAGCAGTTCCGTTACCTACAATGAGCAGTTCTTC.

This clone was observed a handful of times. The chain couples TRBV6-2 or TRBV6-3 to TRBJ1-2; D call uncertain. The V end lost 2 bases, the J end lost 6 bases, and 16 bases lay between the germline ends. The CDR3 has 15 amino acids. The V gene's germline CDR1 is MNHEY and CDR2 SVGEGT. As DNA, the CDR3 is TGTGCCAGCAGTTACACCCCACCGGGGTTCGATGGCTACACCTTC. It codes for CASSYTPPGFDGYTF.

The V gene is TRBV5-8, the J gene TRBJ1-1, with TRBD1 matching over 7 bases. There are 14 residues in the CDR3. Germline assignment: CDR1 SGHTS and CDR2 YDEGEE. The trim removed 6 bases at V and 2 bases at J, leaving 7 bases unmatched. This CDR3 reads CASTIGGVNTEAFF. The CDR3 nucleotides are TGTGCCAGCACCATAGGGGGCGTCAACACTGAAGCTTTCTTT.

The chain employs TRBV2 and TRBJ1-5, with 7 bases that match TRBD1. Germline lookup yields CDR1 SNHLY and CDR2 FYNNEI. V was pared by 3 bases and J by 6 bases, with 8 bases of the junction left unmatched. This CDR3 contains 15 residues. In DNA form, the CDR3 reads TGTGCCAGCAGTGATGACAGGGTCGGTGTTCAGCCCCAGCATTTT. Amino acid sequence: CASSDDRVGVQPQHF.

The chain has TRBV10-3 and TRBJ1-3; D not certain. The germline V and J ends were trimmed by 4 bases and 1 base, with 11 bases remaining between them. This CDR3 contains 15 residues. Germline values: CDR1 ENHRY, CDR2 SYGVKD. The CDR3 spells CAISGQEVSGNTIYF. The CDR3 bases are TGTGCCATCAGTGGGCAGGAGGTATCTGGAAACACCATATATTTT.

This chain connects TRBV27 to TRBJ2-7; D is possibly TRBD1 (5 bases). V lost 6 bases and J lost 4, with 16 bases in between. The CDR3 is 14 residues long. CDR1 MNHEY and CDR2 SMNVEV come from the germline V gene (reference sequence). Written as DNA, the CDR3 is TGTGCCAGCAGGGCCGGCAGGGTACCTTACGAGCAGTACTTC. Its translation: CASRAGRVPYEQYF.

The chain links TRBV18 to TRBJ2-1; tentatively, D is TRBD2 (6 bases). The CDR3 is 13 residues long. V gave up 3 bases and J gave up 5 bases, with 8 bases separating them. Germline CDR1 KGHSH, CDR2 LQKENI. CDR3 sequence: CASSPGLNNEQFF. CDR3 DNA: TGTGCCAGCTCACCGGGACTGAACAATGAGCAGTTCTTC.

V gene TRBV5-1 combines with J gene TRBJ2-3; 7 bases are a match to TRBD2. Germline CDR1 SGHRS, CDR2 YFSETQ. Trimming cost V 4 bases and J 0 bases; bases outside gene matches: 11. The CDR3 extends over 17 amino acids. The chain's CDR3 is CASSPRTGGSSTDTQYF. Written as DNA, the CDR3 is TGCGCCAGCAGCCCCAGGACGGGGGGTTCTAGCACAGATACGCAGTATTTT.

The chain has TRBV12-3 or TRBV12-4 and TRBJ1-3; no reliable D call. V was shortened by 11 bases and J by 4 bases, with 9 bases between the two germline ends. This CDR3 is built from 11 residues. CDR3 nucleotides: TGTGCCTCCCTCCTGGGAAACACCATATATTTT. It translates to CASLLGNTIYF.

The chain employs TRBV5-6 and TRBJ1-2; no firm D call. The CDR3 runs to 15 residues. Looked up from germline, CDR1 is SGHDT and CDR2 is YYEEEE. V dropped 1 base and J dropped 8 bases, with 18 bases sitting between them. Here the CDR3 reads CASSLLGPLREGYTF. The DNA for the CDR3 is TGTGCCAGCAGCTTGCTAGGTCCCCTCCGTGAGGGCTACACCTTC. Using reference TRBV5-6 and TRBJ1-2 for the parts outside the CDR3, the full variable domain is DAGVTQSPTHLIKTRGQQVTLRCSPKSGHDTVSWYQQALGQGPQFIFQYYEEEERQRGNFPDRFSGHQFPNYSSELNVNALLLGDSALYLCASSLLGPLREGYTFGSGTRLTVV.

This clone was recorded once. The genes are TRBV7-8 and TRBJ1-6, with D perhaps matching TRBD1 (5 bases). Germline loops: CDR1 SGHVS, CDR2 FQNEAQ. The CDR3 length is 13 residues. Deletions cut 7 bases from V and 7 bases from J, with 11 bases between. The CDR3 loop is CASNDRGNSPLHF. The CDR3 DNA sequence: TGTGCCAGCAACGACCGGGGGAATTCACCCCTCCACTTT.

This clone came up a few times. The V gene is TRBV19, the J gene TRBJ2-5, with 8 positions matching TRBD2. The CDR3 is 15 amino acids. J gave up 5 bases and V 5 bases, and 10 bases lay outside the gene matches. Germline loops: CDR1 LNHDA, CDR2 SQIVND (reference sequence). CDR3 protein: CASSYTGGPGETQYF. CDR3 DNA sequence: TGTGCCAGTAGTTATACGGGAGGGCCGGGGGAGACCCAGTACTTC.

The genes are TRBV14 and TRBJ2-7, with 12 bases identical to TRBD2. CDR3 length: 16 residues. Germline trimming cut 1 base from V and 4 bases from J; bases unmatched to any gene: 5. The V gene's germline CDR1 is SGHDN and CDR2 FVKESK. The chain's CDR3 is CASSQVGLAGLYEQYF. CDR3 nucleotides: TGTGCCAGCAGCCAAGTGGGACTAGCGGGTTTATACGAGCAGTACTTC.

The chain's CDR3 is CASSLFPSGSYEQYF. The CDR3 nucleotides are TGTGCCAGCAGCTTATTCCCCTCCGGCTCCTACGAGCAGTACTTC. The rearrangement joins TRBV7-9 to TRBJ2-7; D gene ambiguous. The length of the CDR3 is 15 residues. Germline CDR1 reads SEHNR; CDR2 reads FQNEAQ (reference sequence). V lost 2 bases to trimming and J lost 0 bases, with 11 bases between them.

The chain joins TRBV6-5 to TRBJ1-1; perhaps TRBD1 as D (5 bases). The CDR3 totals 13 residues. CDR1 is MNHEY and CDR2 is SVGAGI in the germline V gene. V was shortened by 7 bases and J by 4 bases, with 13 bases between the two germline ends. CDR3 in DNA: TGTGCCAGCACCCCGGACATCCTCACTGAAGCTTTCTTT. It translates to CASTPDILTEAFF.

This clone has only a few counts. The chain couples TRBV5-1 to TRBJ2-5; possible D gene TRBD1, 5 bases. The germline gives CDR1 SGHRS, CDR2 YFSETQ. V was shortened by 0 bases and J by 5 bases, with 11 bases between the two germline ends. The CDR3 has 14 residues. The CDR3 nucleotides read TGCGCCAGCAGCTTGGTCCAGGGCCGTGAGACCCAGTACTTC. It specifies CASSLVQGRETQYF.